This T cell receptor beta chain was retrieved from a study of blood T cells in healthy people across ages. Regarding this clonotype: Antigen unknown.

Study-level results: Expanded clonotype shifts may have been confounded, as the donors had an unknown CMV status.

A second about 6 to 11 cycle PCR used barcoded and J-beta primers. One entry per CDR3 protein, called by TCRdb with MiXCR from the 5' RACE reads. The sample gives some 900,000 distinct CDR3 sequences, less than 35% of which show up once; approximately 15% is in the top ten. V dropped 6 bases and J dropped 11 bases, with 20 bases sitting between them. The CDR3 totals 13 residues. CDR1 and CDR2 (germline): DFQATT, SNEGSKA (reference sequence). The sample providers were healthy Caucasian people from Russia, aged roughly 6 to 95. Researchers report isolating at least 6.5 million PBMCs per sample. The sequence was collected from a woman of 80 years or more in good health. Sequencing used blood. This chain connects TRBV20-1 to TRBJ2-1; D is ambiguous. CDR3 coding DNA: TGCAGTGCGACCGGACGCCCCGTGAATAAGCAGTTCTTC. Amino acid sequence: CSATGRPVNKQFF.